The source of this T cell receptor (beta chain) is a study of blood T cell repertoires in COVID-19. Cohorts were assigned according to the clinical history that participants reported. Donors of Cohort 3 who recovered were those that had two negative PCRs, clearance, or symptom resolution. Authors' data handling: The authors estimated nucleated cell counts from reference gene primer amplification. Sequencing used immunoSEQ multiplex PCR; TCRdb keeps in-frame clones, though not all of them. V, J and clone size derive from that table, while D and trimming were established from the DNA sequence. Found here are hundreds of thousands of clones, around 87% of them singletons; the top ten hold roughly 1.1%. CDR3 length: 17 residues. Trimming cost V 0 bases and J 1 base; bases outside gene matches: 4. Germline V lookup: CDR1 SGHRS, CDR2 YFSETQ.

Source material: PBMCs or T cells enriched from blood (not recorded which). The clonotype was recovered from a man aged 25-45 years who had recovered from COVID-19. The chain joins TRBV5-1 to TRBJ2-6, with 7 bases lining up with TRBD2. The chain's CDR3 is CASSLGSGMSGANVLTF. The CDR3 bases are TGCGCCAGCAGCTTGGGAAGCGGGATGTCTGGGGCCAACGTCCTGACTTTC.